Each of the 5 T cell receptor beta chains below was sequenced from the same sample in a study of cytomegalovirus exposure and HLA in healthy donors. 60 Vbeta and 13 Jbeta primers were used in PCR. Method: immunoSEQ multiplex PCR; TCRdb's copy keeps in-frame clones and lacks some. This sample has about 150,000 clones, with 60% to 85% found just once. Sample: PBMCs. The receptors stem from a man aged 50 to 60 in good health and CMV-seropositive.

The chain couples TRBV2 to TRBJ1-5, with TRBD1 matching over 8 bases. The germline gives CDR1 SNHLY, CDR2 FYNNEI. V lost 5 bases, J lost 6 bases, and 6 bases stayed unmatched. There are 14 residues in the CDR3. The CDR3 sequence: CASSTQGAGQPQHF. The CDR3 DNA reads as TGTGCCAGCAGTACGCAGGGGGCTGGTCAGCCCCAGCATTTT.

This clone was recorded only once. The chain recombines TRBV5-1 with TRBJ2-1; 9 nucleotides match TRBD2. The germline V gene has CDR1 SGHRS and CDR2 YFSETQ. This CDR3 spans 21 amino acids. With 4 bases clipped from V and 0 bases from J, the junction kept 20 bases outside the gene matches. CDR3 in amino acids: CASSPLPGESFSGSSYNEQFF. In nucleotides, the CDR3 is TGCGCCAGCAGCCCCCTCCCGGGAGAGAGCTTTAGCGGGAGCTCCTACAATGAGCAGTTCTTC.

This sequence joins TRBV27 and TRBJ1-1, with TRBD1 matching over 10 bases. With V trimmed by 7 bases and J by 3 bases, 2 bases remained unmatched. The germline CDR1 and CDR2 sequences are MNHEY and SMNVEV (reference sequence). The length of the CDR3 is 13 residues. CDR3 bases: TGTGCCAGCAAGACAGGGGGCTACACTGAAGCTTTCTTT. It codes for CASKTGGYTEAFF.

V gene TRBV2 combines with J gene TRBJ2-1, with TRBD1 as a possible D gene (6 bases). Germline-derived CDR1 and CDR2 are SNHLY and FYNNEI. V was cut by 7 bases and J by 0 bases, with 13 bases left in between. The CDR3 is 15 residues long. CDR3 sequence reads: CASMGQGSSYNEQFF. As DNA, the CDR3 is TGTGCCAGCATGGGTCAGGGGAGCTCCTACAATGAGCAGTTCTTC.

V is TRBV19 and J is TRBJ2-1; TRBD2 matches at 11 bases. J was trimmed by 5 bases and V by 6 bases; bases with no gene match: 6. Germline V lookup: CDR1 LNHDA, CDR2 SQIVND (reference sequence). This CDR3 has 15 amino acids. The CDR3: CASSLAGGRHNEQFF. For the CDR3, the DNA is TGTGCCAGTAGCCTAGCGGGAGGTCGCCACAATGAGCAGTTCTTC.